This passage covers 31 T cell receptor beta chains from one sample sequenced in a study of preoperative IRX-2 immunotherapy in early breast cancer. TCRdb's table, derived via immunoSEQ multiplex PCR, lists solely in-frame clones and lacks some. The sample has 25,000 to 30,000 clones, about 79% seen once; the top ten hold 3.2%. Treatment: preoperative locoregional IRX-2 cytokine immunotherapy. Sample acquisition took place from a patient treated with IRX-2 immunotherapy. These TCRs come from a human donor with breast cancer.

Concerning this clone itself: Relative to the germline gene, one junction end is altered; a read error may explain this. At least one nucleotide is ambiguous or was not read, and the resulting amino acid is denoted X. This chain links TRBV6-8 with TRBJ1-2, with a weak D call TRBD1 (6 bases). Germline V gene data show CDR1 as MNHGY and CDR2 as SAAAGT. The CDR3 is 14 residues long. CDR3 region: CASSPRDIYYXYTF. The CDR3 DNA follows: TGTGCCAGCAGCCCCCGGGACATCTACTATGRCTACACCTTC.

The chain uses TRBV7-6 and TRBJ1-4; weak D call: TRBD1 (5 bases). The CDR3 has 15 residues. The V gene lost 5 bases and the J gene lost 5 bases, with 15 bases spanning the gap. Germline V gene sequence: CDR1 SGHVS, CDR2 FNYEAQ. The CDR3: CASSEGRGGNEKLFF. The CDR3 nucleotides read TGTGCCAGCAGCGAGGGACGCGGGGGGAATGAAAAACTGTTTTTT. The full variable domain, completed using reference TRBV7-6 and TRBJ1-4, is GAGVSQSPRYKVTKRGQDVALRCDPISGHVSLYWYRQALGQGPEFLTYFNYEAQQDKSGLPNDRFSAERPEGSISTLTIQRTEQRDSAMYRCASSEGRGGNEKLFFGSGTQLSVL.

Only a few counts were recorded for this clone. Germline is not matched at one junction end, which may reflect a read error. The gene calls are TRBV6-8 and TRBJ1-4; weak D call: TRBD1 (6 bases). The germline V gene has CDR1 MNHGY and CDR2 SAAAGT. This CDR3 is built from 18 residues. This chain's CDR3 is CASSYSRGSGTSNEKLFF. In nucleotides, the CDR3 is TGTGCCAGCAGTTACTCGAGGGGGTCCGGGACATCTAACGAAAAACTGTTTTTT.

The CDR3 coding sequence is TGTGCCATCAGTGAGTCAGGGGATTGGGCCAACGTCCTGACTTTC. As protein: CAISESGDWANVLTF. This chain uses TRBV10-3 with TRBJ2-6, with D possibly matching TRBD1 (5 bases). Germline CDR1 is ENHRY and CDR2 is SYGVKD. V was trimmed by 0 bases and J by 5 bases, leaving 8 bases between them. The CDR3 sequence is 15 residues long.

The V and J genes are TRBV11-3 and TRBJ1-1; perhaps TRBD1 as D (5 bases). This CDR3 region has 16 residues. Germline V gene lookup returns CDR1 SGHNT and CDR2 YENEEA. Between the trimmed V and J ends, which lost 4 bases and 0 bases, there was a span of 15 bases. CDR3 residues: CASSWGAGGLNTEAFF. The CDR3 nucleotides are TGTGCCAGCAGCTGGGGAGCCGGGGGATTGAACACTGAAGCTTTCTTT.

A few counts support this clone. A read error may account for a junction end that differs from germline. The rearrangement uses TRBV6-8 and TRBJ1-1; a weak D match, TRBD1 (5 bases). The CDR3 covers 12 residues. Germline loops: CDR1 MNHGY, CDR2 SAAAGT. The CDR3 DNA follows: TGTGCCAGCAGTTACTTTGGGACCGCCCTAAGATTT. The encoded protein is CASSYFGTALRF.

CDR3 bases: TGTGCCAGCAGTGTCCTCCCCGGGGGGTCAGGAAACACCATATATTTT. It is translated as CASSVLPGGSGNTIYF. V gene TRBV9 combines with J gene TRBJ1-3; tentatively, D is TRBD1 (5 bases). CDR3 size: 16 residues. Trimming took off 5 bases at V and 4 bases at J, with 19 bases between the two ends. CDR1 SGDLS and CDR2 YYNGEE come from the germline V gene.

The chain employs TRBV5-1 and TRBJ2-1, with unresolved D. The V and J ends lost 5 bases and 1 base respectively, with 13 bases between them. CDR3 length: 15 amino acids. CDR1 and CDR2 (germline): SGHRS, YFSETQ. This CDR3 is CASREFIGSYNEQFF. CDR3 coding DNA: TGCGCCAGCAGGGAGTTTATCGGATCCTACAATGAGCAGTTCTTC.

This chain connects TRBV5-1 to TRBJ2-2; 11 bases align to TRBD2. Germline V CDR1 and CDR2: SGHRS, YFSETQ. The CDR3 is 18 amino acids. With 3 bases clipped from V and 4 bases from J, the junction kept 11 bases outside the gene matches. The CDR3 is CASSSTGLAAPGTGELFF. The CDR3 nucleotides are TGCGCCAGCAGCTCTACGGGACTAGCGGCCCCCGGCACCGGGGAGCTGTTTTTT.

V and J are TRBV19 and TRBJ2-2; no clear D. V was clipped by 2 bases and J by 4 bases, with 14 bases between them. Germline V gives CDR1 LNHDA, CDR2 SQIVND (reference sequence). The CDR3 is made up of 16 amino acids. The CDR3 DNA reads TGTGCCAGTAGTATACGCCGGGCCCCGGGCACCGGGGAGCTGTTTTTT. As protein: CASSIRRAPGTGELFF.

The gene calls are TRBV18 and TRBJ1-1, with a possible D match to TRBD1 (5 bases). CDR3 length: 13 amino acids. V lost 1 base and J lost 7, with 10 bases in between. The germline V gene encodes CDR1 KGHSH and CDR2 LQKENI. The CDR3 loop is CASSPQTGGEAFF. The CDR3 coding sequence is TGTGCCAGCTCACCACAGACGGGGGGTGAAGCTTTCTTT.

The count of this clone is one. The chain carries TRBV19 and TRBJ2-7; 7 bases are a match to TRBD1. This CDR3 region has 14 residues. Trimming removed 5 bases from V and 9 bases from J; junction bases left unmatched: 13. Germline-derived CDR1 and CDR2 are LNHDA and SQIVND (reference sequence). The CDR3 protein is CASSFRQGLTMQYF. CDR3 sequence (DNA): TGTGCCAGTAGTTTCCGACAGGGATTGACAATGCAGTACTTC. The entire variable domain, with the rest obtained from reference TRBV19 and TRBJ2-7, is as follows: DGGITQSPKYLFRKEGQNVTLSCEQNLNHDAMYWYRQDPGQGLRLIYYSQIVNDFQKGDIAEGYSVSREKKESFPLTVTSAQKNPTAFYLCASSFRQGLTMQYFGPGTRLTVT.

V gene TRBV5-1 combines with J gene TRBJ2-3; D might be TRBD2 (5 bases). Germline CDR1 is SGHRS and CDR2 is YFSETQ. This CDR3 is 14 amino acids long. Trimming removed 2 bases at V and 3 bases at J, with 10 bases between. The CDR3 region has the DNA TGCGCCAGCAGCTTCAATTCGGGGACAGATACGCAGTATTTT. Its translation: CASSFNSGTDTQYF.

V usage is TRBV11-3 and J usage is TRBJ1-3; no clear D gene. The CDR3 is 15 residues long. CDR1 is SGHNT, CDR2 YENEEA, per germline. Trimming cost V 3 bases and J 2 bases, with 11 bases left between them. Written as DNA, the CDR3 is TGTGCCAGCAGCTTGCGGGGAGTCACTGGAAACACCATATATTTT. Translated, it gives CASSLRGVTGNTIYF.

This chain links TRBV6-8 with TRBJ1-5; D might be TRBD1 (6 bases). This CDR3 has 14 residues. V was shortened by 4 bases and J by 4 bases, with 11 bases between the two germline ends. CDR1 and CDR2 (germline): MNHGY, SAAAGT. The CDR3 DNA reads TGTGCCAGCAGTTTACTCCAGGGGAATCAGCCCCAGCATTTT. Its translation is CASSLLQGNQPQHF.

This chain uses TRBV6-8 with TRBJ2-7, with D possibly being TRBD2 (5 bases). The CDR3 runs to 15 residues. Between the trimmed V and J ends, which lost 0 bases and 3 bases, there was a span of 12 bases. CDR1 and CDR2 from the germline V gene are MNHGY and SAAAGT. CDR3 in DNA: TGTGCCAGCAGTTACTCGACTACAGCAGTCTACGAGCAGTACTTC. Translated: CASSYSTTAVYEQYF.

This clone showed up just a few times. The genes are TRBV11-3 and TRBJ2-1, with D possibly TRBD1 on 7 matching bases. The germline gives CDR1 SGHNT, CDR2 YENEEA. V lost 5 bases to trimming and J lost 7 bases, with 18 bases between them. This CDR3 comprises 15 residues. Written as DNA, the CDR3 is TGTGCCAGCAGCCCAGGAGGGGGCGCTTATAATGAGCAGTTCTTC. Amino acids: CASSPGGGAYNEQFF.

The rearrangement uses TRBV19 and TRBJ2-1; no reliable D call. Deletions cut 5 bases from V and 1 base from J, with 9 bases between. Germline loops: CDR1 LNHDA, CDR2 SQIVND (reference sequence). CDR3 size: 14 residues. The CDR3 protein is CASSGVLSYNEQFF. In DNA, the CDR3 is TGTGCCAGTAGTGGGGTGCTATCCTACAATGAGCAGTTCTTC.

This chain connects TRBV11-3 to TRBJ2-1, with TRBD1 matching over 7 bases. The germline gives CDR1 SGHNT, CDR2 YENEEA. This CDR3 has 15 amino acids. With 5 bases clipped from V and 4 bases from J, the junction kept 8 bases outside the gene matches. Written as DNA, the CDR3 is TGTGCCAGCAGCCCATTCCCGGGACAGTACAATGAGCAGTTCTTC. Its translation is CASSPFPGQYNEQFF.

The chain employs TRBV6-8 and TRBJ2-1; 13 bases align to TRBD2. This CDR3 has 15 amino acids. The V and J ends lost 10 bases and 5 bases, in that order; junction bases with no gene match: 8. Germline lookup yields CDR1 MNHGY and CDR2 SAAAGT. The CDR3 region is CAIRDGTSGDNEQFF. In DNA, the CDR3 is TGTGCCATCAGGGACGGGACTAGCGGGGACAATGAGCAGTTCTTC.

This CDR3 reads CASSKAGGAGNTIYF. Here the CDR3 DNA reads TGTGCCAGCAGCAAAGCGGGGGGGGCTGGAAACACCATATATTTT. The chain uses TRBV11-3 and TRBJ1-3; D is possibly TRBD1 (5 bases). The CDR3 runs to 15 residues. Germline-derived CDR1 and CDR2 are SGHNT and YENEEA. V was pared by 5 bases and J by 2 bases, with 13 bases between.

V and J are TRBV6-8 and TRBJ1-1; D is unresolved. CDR1 and CDR2 (germline): MNHGY, SAAAGT. CDR3 length: 12 residues. The V end lost 0 bases, the J end lost 11 bases, and 10 bases lay between the germline ends. The CDR3 spells CASSYSVGSAFF. Here the CDR3 DNA reads TGTGCCAGCAGTTACTCGGTAGGGTCGGCTTTCTTT.

The V call is TRBV29-1, the J call TRBJ1-2; 9 bases agree with TRBD1. Germline V CDR1 and CDR2: SQVTM, ANQGSEA. The trim removed 3 bases at V and 4 bases at J, leaving 6 bases unmatched. The CDR3 totals 14 residues. The CDR3 coding sequence is TGCAGCGTTGATGGACAGGGGAGTCCCTATGGCTACACCTTC. This encodes CSVDGQGSPYGYTF. The full variable domain, completed using reference TRBV29-1 and TRBJ1-2, is SAVISQKPSRDICQRGTSLTIQCQVDSQVTMMFWYRQQPGQSLTLIATANQGSEATYESGFVIDKFPISRPNLTFSTLTVSNMSPEDSSIYLCSVDGQGSPYGYTFGSGTRLTVV.

With respect to this clone: Relative to the germline gene, one junction end is altered; a read error may explain this. CDR3 in amino acids: CAISGTGNPNTEAFF. CDR3 nucleotides: TGTGCCATCAGTGGGACAGGGAATCCGAACACTGAAGCTTTCTTT. This chain uses TRBV6-8 with TRBJ1-1; 9 bases align to TRBD1. CDR1 is MNHGY, CDR2 SAAAGT, per germline. The CDR3 loop spans 15 amino acids.

J is TRBJ2-7 and V is TRBV28; D remains unclear. The V and J ends lost 6 bases and 3 bases respectively, with 12 bases between them. The CDR3 length is 13 residues. Germline CDR1 reads MDHEN; CDR2 reads SYDVKM. The CDR3 coding sequence is TGTGCCAGCAGACTACAAGCAGGCTACGAGCAGTACTTC. This sequence encodes CASRLQAGYEQYF.

This chain connects TRBV29-1 to TRBJ1-2, with D unresolved. CDR1 and CDR2 from the germline V gene are SQVTM and ANQGSEA. The CDR3 spans 13 residues. Trimming stripped 1 base from V and 4 bases from J, with 10 bases between. The CDR3: CSVEGAERYGYTF. In nucleotides, the CDR3 is TGCAGCGTTGAAGGGGCAGAGCGCTATGGCTACACCTTC.

This sequence joins TRBV5-1 and TRBJ1-1, with TRBD1 as a possible D gene (6 bases). The CDR3 spans 16 residues. V was cut by 0 bases and J by 2 bases, with 14 bases left in between. Per germline, CDR1 SGHRS and CDR2 YFSETQ. This CDR3 is CASSLVDRTANTEAFF. The DNA of the CDR3 is TGCGCCAGCAGCTTGGTAGACCGGACAGCTAACACTGAAGCTTTCTTT.

CDR3 nucleotides: TGCGCCAGCAGCCAAAATCCCGCTTGGGCAGGGGTGTATGCCGGGGAGCTGTTTTTT. Residues: CASSQNPAWAGVYAGELFF. The chain has TRBV23-1 and TRBJ2-2; D might be TRBD1 (6 bases). TRBV23-1 is noted as an ORF with a role that remains uncertain. The CDR3 has 19 residues. V was shortened by 6 bases and J by 6 bases, with 29 bases between the two germline ends.

This clone was observed a few times. CDR3 region: CASSPPGTVNTEAFF. In DNA, the CDR3 is TGTGCCAGCAGCCCCCCTGGGACGGTCAACACTGAAGCTTTCTTT. The chain links TRBV11-3 to TRBJ1-1; possibly TRBD1 for D (5 bases). The germline V gene has CDR1 SGHNT and CDR2 YENEEA. V was shortened by 5 bases and J by 2 bases, with 15 bases between the two germline ends. The CDR3 spans 15 residues.

The rearrangement uses TRBV7-5 and TRBJ1-1. TRBV7-5 is assigned pseudogene status. The CDR3 consists of 14 residues. The CDR3 region is CASSLEAFTPEAFF. In nucleotides, the CDR3 is TGTGCCAGCAGCTTAGAGGCGTTTACCCCTGAAGCTTTCTTT.

This clone was detected only once. The gene calls are TRBV11-3 and TRBJ1-2, with D possibly being TRBD1 (5 bases). The CDR3 consists of 14 residues. The germline V and J ends were trimmed by 5 bases and 4 bases, with 14 bases remaining between them. Germline V gives CDR1 SGHNT, CDR2 YENEEA. The CDR3 protein is CASSPGGGPYGYTF. The CDR3 DNA follows: TGTGCCAGCAGCCCGGGGGGGGGTCCCTATGGCTACACCTTC.